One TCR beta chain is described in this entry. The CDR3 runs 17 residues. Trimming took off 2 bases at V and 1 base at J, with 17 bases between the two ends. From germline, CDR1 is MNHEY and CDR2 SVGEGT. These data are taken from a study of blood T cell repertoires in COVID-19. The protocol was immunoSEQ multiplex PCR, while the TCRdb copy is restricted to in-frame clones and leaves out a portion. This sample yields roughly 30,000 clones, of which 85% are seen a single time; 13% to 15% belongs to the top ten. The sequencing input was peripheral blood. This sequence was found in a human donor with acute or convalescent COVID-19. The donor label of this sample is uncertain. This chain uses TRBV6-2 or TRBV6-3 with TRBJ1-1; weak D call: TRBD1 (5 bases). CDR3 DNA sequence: TGTGCCAGCAGTTACCCCAAAGGAGGGACCCCGAACACTGAAGCTTTCTTT. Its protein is CASSYPKGGTPNTEAFF.